The 13 T cell receptor beta chains given below trace back to one sample, sequenced in a study of cytomegalovirus exposure and HLA in healthy donors. PCR was performed using 60 Vbeta and 13 Jbeta primers. Method: immunoSEQ multiplex PCR; TCRdb's copy keeps in-frame clones and lacks some. The profile covers 180,000 or so clones, with over 75% appearing a single time and more than 12% taken by the ten largest. The material sequenced was PBMCs. Receptors originate from a man in his fifties or sixties in good health and CMV-seropositive.

J is TRBJ1-5 and V is TRBV19; TRBD1 is a possible D gene (6 bases). Trimming took 1 base from V and 5 from J, leaving 12 bases between them. CDR1 LNHDA and CDR2 SQIVND come from the germline V gene (reference sequence). The CDR3 sequence is 15 residues long. CDR3 nucleotides: TGTGCCAGTAGTATAGTGACAGGCCAACATCAGCCCCAGCATTTT. It codes for CASSIVTGQHQPQHF.

The rearrangement joins TRBV7-9 to TRBJ1-2; no clear D. In germline, CDR1 is SEHNR, CDR2 FQNEAQ (reference sequence). The CDR3 totals 12 residues. V shed 5 bases and J shed 5 bases, with 9 bases lying between them. The CDR3 here is CASSPPVYGYTF. The CDR3 nucleotides read TGTGCCAGCAGCCCACCGGTTTATGGCTACACCTTC.

The chain combines TRBV5-1 with TRBJ1-2; tentatively, D is TRBD1 (6 bases). The CDR3 sequence is 13 residues long. The V gene lost 1 base and the J gene lost 6 bases, with 10 bases spanning the gap. CDR1 and CDR2 from the germline V gene are SGHRS and YFSETQ. The DNA for the CDR3 is TGCGCCAGCAGCTTGAACAGGGTCGATGGCTACACCTTC. Translating gives CASSLNRVDGYTF.

V gene TRBV7-2 combines with J gene TRBJ1-1, with D maybe TRBD1 (6 bases). Trimming left V 5 bases short and J 1 base short, with 11 bases between. The CDR3 sequence is 14 residues long. From germline, CDR1 is SGHTA and CDR2 FQGNSA. The CDR3, as DNA: TGTGCCAGCAGCGCCAGGGGTGGGAACACTGAAGCTTTCTTT. It specifies CASSARGGNTEAFF.

The chain couples TRBV5-8 to TRBJ2-7, with 10 bases fitting TRBD1. Germline CDR1 SGHTS, CDR2 YDEGEE. With 4 bases clipped from V and 4 bases from J, the junction kept 8 bases outside the gene matches. This CDR3 has 15 residues. DNA of the CDR3: TGTGCCAGCAGCCCCCGGACAGGGGGGTGGTACGAGCAGTACTTC. It yields the protein CASSPRTGGWYEQYF. Full variable domain (remainder filled in from reference TRBV5-8 and TRBJ2-7): EAGVTQSPTHLIKTRGQQATLRCSPISGHTSVYWYQQALGLGLQFLLWYDEGEERNRGNFPPRFSGRQFPNYSSELNVNALELEDSALYLCASSPRTGGWYEQYFGPGTRLTVT.

The chain employs TRBV6-1 and TRBJ2-3; 13 bases line up with TRBD2. This CDR3 has 15 residues. The germline V gene encodes CDR1 MNHNS and CDR2 SASEGT. Trimming took 11 bases from V and 8 from J; bases not matched to a gene: 13. The CDR3 nucleotides read TGTGCCTGGGGTAGGACTAGCGGGGGTCCAGGTACGCAGTATTTT. Translating it yields CAWGRTSGGPGTQYF.

This chain links TRBV19 with TRBJ1-1, with 7 bases aligning to TRBD1. The CDR3 is 13 amino acids. The germline V gene has CDR1 LNHDA and CDR2 SQIVND (reference sequence). V lost 10 bases to trimming and J lost 3 bases; unmatched junction nucleotides: 8. This chain's CDR3 is CANSRGEDTEAFF. The CDR3 DNA follows: TGTGCCAATAGCAGGGGGGAGGACACTGAAGCTTTCTTT.

The genes are TRBV28 and TRBJ2-1, with D maybe TRBD1 (6 bases). Trimming took 10 bases from V and 9 from J, leaving 34 bases between them. Per the germline V gene, CDR1 is MDHEN and CDR2 is SYDVKM. This CDR3 region has 18 residues. CDR3 sequence (DNA): TGTGCCACCTCTTTCGTAACCACCACAGGGTGGCTGGGCGGTGAGCAGTTCTTC. This gives the protein CATSFVTTTGWLGGEQFF. Full variable domain (remainder filled in from reference TRBV28 and TRBJ2-1): DVKVTQSSRYLVKRTGEKVFLECVQDMDHENMFWYRQDPGLGLRLIYFSYDVKMKEKGDIPEGYSVSREKKERFSLILESASTNQTSMYLCATSFVTTTGWLGGEQFFGPGTRLTVL.

J is TRBJ1-2 and V is TRBV20-1, with D maybe TRBD1 (5 bases). V was trimmed by 5 bases and J by 8 bases, leaving 9 bases between them. Germline V gene lookup returns CDR1 DFQATT and CDR2 SNEGSKA (reference sequence). The CDR3 is 10 amino acids. The DNA for the CDR3 is TGCAGTGCTCTCCGGGGGGGCTACACCTTC. It yields the protein CSALRGGYTF.

The rearrangement uses TRBV27 and TRBJ1-2; D is unresolved. Per germline, CDR1 MNHEY and CDR2 SMNVEV (reference sequence). The CDR3 is 11 amino acids. V gave up 8 bases and J gave up 5 bases, with 9 bases separating them. The DNA of the CDR3 is TGTGCCAGCGGAGTACTGTATGGCTACACCTTC. Its translation: CASGVLYGYTF.

CDR3 region: CAISELQETQYF. CDR3 nucleotide sequence: TGTGCCATCAGTGAACTCCAAGAGACCCAGTACTTC. The J gene is TRBJ2-5, the V gene TRBV10-3; no clear D gene. CDR1 and CDR2 from the germline V gene are ENHRY and SYGVKD. The V and J ends lost 3 bases and 1 base respectively, with 3 bases between them. The CDR3 spans 12 residues.

This chain joins TRBV5-1 and TRBJ2-3, with D uncertain. The germline V and J ends were trimmed by 9 bases and 3 bases, with 14 bases remaining between them. CDR3 length: 13 amino acids. Germline CDR1 and CDR2: SGHRS and YFSETQ. The CDR3 region is CATKPFRTDTQYF. The CDR3 bases are TGCGCCACTAAGCCCTTCAGGACAGATACGCAGTATTTT.

V gene TRBV5-1 combines with J gene TRBJ2-5; D remains ambiguous. Germline values: CDR1 SGHRS, CDR2 YFSETQ. With 1 base removed from V and 4 bases from J, the gap between germline ends came to 14 bases. There are 15 residues in the CDR3. This CDR3 is CASSLMPRGLETQYF. The CDR3 DNA reads as TGCGCCAGCAGCTTGATGCCCCGCGGATTAGAGACCCAGTACTTC.